This entry is about one T cell receptor (beta chain). Its antigen is not identified. These data originate in a study of CD8 T cells in ankylosing spondylitis. Overall study findings and caveats: Before this, some motif variants had been reported in reactive arthritis synovial fluid and blood. As reported, disease-linked clones showed significant enrichment in matched ankylosing spondylitis synovial fluid. CD8+ cells made up the disease-linked clones, which were relatively rare in peripheral blood.

From the 5' RACE reads, TCRdb called clonotypes with MiXCR, one entry per CDR3 protein. The sample gives about 360,000 distinct CDR3 sequences, roughly 20% of which show up once; 13% is in the top ten. The TCR was taken from a male donor with ankylosing spondylitis or in good health (not recorded which). Sequencing used blood, either unsorted or a sorted T cell fraction (not recorded which).

CDR3 region: CASSARPTGTDTQYF. DNA for the CDR3: TGTGCCAGCAGTGCAAGACCGACAGGCACAGATACGCAGTATTTT. J is TRBJ2-3 and V is TRBV25-1; D is perhaps TRBD1 (5 bases). Germline V gene lookup returns CDR1 MGHDK and CDR2 SYGVNS. The CDR3 is 15 residues long. V lost 4 bases to trimming and J lost 1 base, with 12 bases between them. Complete variable domain (other parts from reference TRBV25-1 and TRBJ2-3): EADIYQTPRYLVIGTGKKITLECSQTMGHDKMYWYQQDPGMELHLIHYSYGVNSTEKGDLSSESTVSRIRTEHFPLTLESARPSHTSQYLCASSARPTGTDTQYFGPGTRLTVL.